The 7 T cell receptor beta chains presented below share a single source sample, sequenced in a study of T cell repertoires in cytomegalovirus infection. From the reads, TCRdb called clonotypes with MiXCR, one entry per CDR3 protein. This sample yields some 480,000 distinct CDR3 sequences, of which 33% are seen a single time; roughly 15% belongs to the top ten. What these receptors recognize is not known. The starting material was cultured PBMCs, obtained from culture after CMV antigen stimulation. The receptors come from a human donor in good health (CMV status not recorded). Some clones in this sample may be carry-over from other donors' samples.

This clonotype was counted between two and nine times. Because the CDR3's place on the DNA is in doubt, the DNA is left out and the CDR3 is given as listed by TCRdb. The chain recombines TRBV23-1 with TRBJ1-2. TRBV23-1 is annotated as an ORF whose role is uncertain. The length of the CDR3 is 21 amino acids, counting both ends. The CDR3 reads CASSTVSLRQHGWYKEGGYTF.

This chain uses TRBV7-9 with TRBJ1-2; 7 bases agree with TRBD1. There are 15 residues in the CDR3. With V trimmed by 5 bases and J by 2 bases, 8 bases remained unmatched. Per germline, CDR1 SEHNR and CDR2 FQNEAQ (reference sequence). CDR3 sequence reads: CASSRTGQQNYGYTF. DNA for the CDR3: TGTGCCAGCAGCCGTACGGGACAGCAAAACTATGGCTACACCTTC. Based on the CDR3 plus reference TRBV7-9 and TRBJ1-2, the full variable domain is DTGVSQNPRHKITKRGQNVTFRCDPISEHNRLYWYRQTLGQGPEFLTYFQNEAQLEKSRLLSDRFSAERPKGSFSTLEIQRTEQGDSAMYLCASSRTGQQNYGYTFGSGTRLTVV.

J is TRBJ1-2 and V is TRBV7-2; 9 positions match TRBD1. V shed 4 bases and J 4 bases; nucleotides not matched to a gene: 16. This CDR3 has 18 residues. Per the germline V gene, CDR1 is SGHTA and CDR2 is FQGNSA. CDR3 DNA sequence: TGTGCCAGCAGCTCGCCGGGACAGGGTACCCCCCCCGGCTATGGCTACACCTTC. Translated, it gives CASSSPGQGTPPGYGYTF.

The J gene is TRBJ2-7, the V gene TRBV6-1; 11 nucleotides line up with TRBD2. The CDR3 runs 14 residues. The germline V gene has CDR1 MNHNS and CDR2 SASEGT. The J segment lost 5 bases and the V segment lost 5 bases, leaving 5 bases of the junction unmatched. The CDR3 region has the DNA TGTGCCAGCAGTTTACTAGCGGGAGTTAACGAGCAGTACGTC. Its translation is CASSLLAGVNEQYV.

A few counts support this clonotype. CDR3 protein: CASSILADYNEQFF. CDR3 in DNA: TGTGCCAGTAGTATCCTAGCGGACTACAATGAGCAGTTCTTC. This chain links TRBV19 with TRBJ2-1; TRBD2 matches at 7 bases. V was clipped by 3 bases and J by 3 bases; unmatched bases: 2. Germline lookup yields CDR1 LNHDA and CDR2 SQIVND (reference sequence). The CDR3 has 14 residues.

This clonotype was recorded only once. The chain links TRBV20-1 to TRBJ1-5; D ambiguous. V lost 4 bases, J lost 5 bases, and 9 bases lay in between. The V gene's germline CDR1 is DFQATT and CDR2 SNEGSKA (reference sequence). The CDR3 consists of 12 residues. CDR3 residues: CSANHADQPQHF. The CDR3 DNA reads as TGCAGTGCTAATCACGCTGATCAGCCCCAGCATTTT.

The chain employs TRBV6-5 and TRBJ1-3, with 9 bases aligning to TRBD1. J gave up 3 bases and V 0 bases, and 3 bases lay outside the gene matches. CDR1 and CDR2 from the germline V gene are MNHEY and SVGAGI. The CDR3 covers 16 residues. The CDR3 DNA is TGTGCCAGCAGTTACTCGGGGACAGGGAGTGGAAACACCATATATTTT. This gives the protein CASSYSGTGSGNTIYF.